The 7 T cell receptor beta chains reported below all come from one sample, sequenced in a study of T cells in Graves' hyperthyroidism and ophthalmopathy. The source material, RNA transcripts, was used to amplify TCR beta CDR3 regions. TCR CDR3 underwent first-round RT-PCR with the HTBI primer set. TCRdb re-called the multiplex PCR reads through MiXCR, storing one row per CDR3 protein. The data contain 50,000 to 55,000 distinct CDR3 sequences, roughly half of them seen just once; the ten biggest clones take up about 9.8%. Input material: blood. These receptors originate from a woman aged 50 to 60 with Graves' ophthalmopathy.

The J gene is TRBJ2-7, the V gene TRBV7-2, with 11 bases identical to TRBD1. V dropped 6 bases and J dropped 4; count of bases not matched to a gene: 8. CDR1 and CDR2 from the germline V gene are SGHTA and FQGNSA. The CDR3 has 15 amino acids. CDR3 in amino acids: CASSYTGQGAYEQYF. The CDR3 nucleotides are TGTGCCAGCAGTTATACAGGACAGGGGGCGTACGAGCAGTACTTC.

Concerning this clonotype itself: Given a much more abundant clone one base away, this may be a read error. Since no conserved phenylalanine or tryptophan closes the CDR3, a read error is the likely cause. The chain couples TRBV5-1 to TRBJ2-3; 11 positions agree with TRBD1. Trimming at V came to 0 bases and at J to 1 base, leaving 1 base not matched to a gene. CDR1 SGHRS and CDR2 YFSETQ come from the germline V gene. CDR3 length: 16 amino acids. The CDR3 DNA sequence: TGCGCCAGCAGCTTGGGGACAGGGGGCCGCACAGATACGCAGTATCTT. This encodes CASSLGTGGRTDTQYL.

This clonotype was picked up many times. The chain combines TRBV7-2 with TRBJ2-1; TRBD2 matches 7 bases. J gave up 3 bases and V 1 base, and 3 bases lay outside the gene matches. In germline, CDR1 is SGHTA, CDR2 FQGNSA. There are 15 residues in the CDR3. As DNA, the CDR3 is TGTGCCAGCAGCTTAGTTGGGGGGGGCTACAATGAGCAGTTCTTC. Translated, it gives CASSLVGGGYNEQFF.

The chain couples TRBV10-3 to TRBJ2-2; D is perhaps TRBD1 (6 bases). V lost 0 bases and J 8 bases, leaving 10 bases between the germline ends. This CDR3 has 14 amino acids. Germline V CDR1 and CDR2: ENHRY, SYGVKD. The CDR3 loop reads CAISESRGYGELFF. In DNA, the CDR3 is TGTGCCATCAGTGAGTCGAGGGGGTATGGGGAGCTGTTTTTT.

To note about this clonotype: Because the CDR3 is missing its conserved closing phenylalanine or tryptophan, this is likely a read error. It is unclear where the CDR3 begins or ends on the DNA, so no DNA is shown, and the CDR3 is as TCRdb lists it. V usage is TRBV10-3 and J usage is TRBJ2-4; TRBD2, as called in the table, went unchecked against the DNA. CDR1 and CDR2 from the germline V gene are ENHRY and SYGVKD. The CDR3 is made up of 10 amino acids, end residues included. The CDR3 reads CAIKPTPLAG.

This clonotype was counted a few times. This chain links TRBV9 with TRBJ2-5, with unresolved D. Deletions cut 4 bases from V and 3 bases from J, with 19 bases between. This CDR3 is 16 amino acids long. The germline CDR1 and CDR2 sequences are SGDLS and YYNGEE. CDR3 DNA: TGTGCCAGCAGCCAAGATATGGGAACAGAGAAAGAGACCCAGTACTTC. Its translation is CASSQDMGTEKETQYF.

This clonotype was recorded at least ten times. The rearrangement joins TRBV4-2 to TRBJ2-2; D ambiguous. Trimming shortened V by 6 bases and J by 6 bases, and 17 bases separated the two germline ends. The CDR3 extends over 15 amino acids. Per germline, CDR1 LGHNA and CDR2 YNFKEQ. The CDR3 spells CASSSVKGSAGELFF. In DNA, the CDR3 is TGTGCCAGCAGTTCAGTTAAGGGTTCAGCCGGGGAGCTGTTTTTT.